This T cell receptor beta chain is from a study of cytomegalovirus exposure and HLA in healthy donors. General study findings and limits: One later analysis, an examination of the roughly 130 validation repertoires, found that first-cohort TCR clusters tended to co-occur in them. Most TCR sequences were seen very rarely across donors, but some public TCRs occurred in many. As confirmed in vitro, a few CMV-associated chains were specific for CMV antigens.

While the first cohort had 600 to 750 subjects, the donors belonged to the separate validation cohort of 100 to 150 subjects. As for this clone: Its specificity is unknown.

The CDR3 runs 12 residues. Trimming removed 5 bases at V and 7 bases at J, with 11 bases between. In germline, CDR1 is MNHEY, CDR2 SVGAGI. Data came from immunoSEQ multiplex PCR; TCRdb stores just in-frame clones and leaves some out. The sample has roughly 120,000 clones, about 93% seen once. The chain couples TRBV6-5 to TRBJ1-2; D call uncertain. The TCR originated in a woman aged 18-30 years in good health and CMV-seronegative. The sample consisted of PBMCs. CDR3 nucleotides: TGTGCCAGCAGTCCGATTGGAGGTGGCTACACCTTC. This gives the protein CASSPIGGGYTF.